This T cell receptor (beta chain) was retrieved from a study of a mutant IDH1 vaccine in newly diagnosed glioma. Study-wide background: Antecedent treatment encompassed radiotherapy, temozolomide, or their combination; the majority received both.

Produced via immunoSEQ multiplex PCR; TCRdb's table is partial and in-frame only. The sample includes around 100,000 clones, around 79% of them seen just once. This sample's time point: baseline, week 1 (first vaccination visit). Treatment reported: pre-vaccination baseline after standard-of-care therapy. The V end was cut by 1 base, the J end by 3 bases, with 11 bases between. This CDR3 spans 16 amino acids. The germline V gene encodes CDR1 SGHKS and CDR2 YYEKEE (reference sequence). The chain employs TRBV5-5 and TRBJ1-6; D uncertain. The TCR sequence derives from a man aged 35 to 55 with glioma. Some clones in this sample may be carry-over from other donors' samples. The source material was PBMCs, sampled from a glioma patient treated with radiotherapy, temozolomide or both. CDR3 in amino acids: CASSLSQPIYNSPLHF. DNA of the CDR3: TGTGCCAGCAGCTTGTCACAGCCAATCTATAATTCACCCCTCCACTTT.